These 21 T cell receptor beta chains were sequenced from one sample in a study of T cell responses to AZD1222 COVID-19 vaccine. Sequencing used immunoSEQ multiplex PCR; TCRdb keeps in-frame clones, though not all of them. The data contain roughly 95,000 clones, 88% of them singletons. Source: peripheral blood, taken on day 0 of AZD1222 vaccination. The receptors shown here come from an adult in good health.

The chain couples TRBV28 to TRBJ2-7; 7 bases line up with TRBD1. This CDR3 comprises 12 residues. Germline CDR1 MDHEN, CDR2 SYDVKM. Unmatched junction bases numbered 5, after V lost 7 bases and J lost 5 bases. CDR3 nucleotides: TGTGCCAGCACGACAGGGTCCAACGAGCAGTACTTC. Its protein product is CASTTGSNEQYF.

V usage is TRBV19 and J usage is TRBJ2-2; 11 nucleotides agree with TRBD1. Germline CDR1 is LNHDA and CDR2 is SQIVND (reference sequence). V lost 9 bases and J lost 4; bases outside the gene matches: 10. This CDR3 is 16 amino acids long. In DNA form, the CDR3 reads TGTGCCAGCAAGGGCCGGGACAGGGGGGGCACCGGGGAGCTGTTTTTT. Its translation is CASKGRDRGGTGELFF.

This rearrangement joins TRBV27 to TRBJ2-2; D is tentatively TRBD1 or TRBD2 (5 bases each). The CDR3 covers 14 residues. The germline V gene encodes CDR1 MNHEY and CDR2 SMNVEV (reference sequence). Trimming removed 6 bases at V and 1 base at J, with 9 bases between. The CDR3 here is CASRRDVNTGELFF. The CDR3 nucleotides read TGTGCCAGCAGAAGGGACGTGAACACCGGGGAGCTGTTTTTT.

The chain has TRBV5-1 and TRBJ1-2; unclear D gene. The V gene lost 3 bases and the J gene lost 0 bases, with 6 bases spanning the gap. Looked up from germline, CDR1 is SGHRS and CDR2 is YFSETQ. The CDR3 has 13 residues. Written as DNA, the CDR3 is TGCGCCAGCAGCTATGGTTCTAACTATGGCTACACCTTC. This translates into CASSYGSNYGYTF.

This rearrangement joins TRBV6-5 to TRBJ1-6; D is possibly TRBD1 (5 bases). CDR1 MNHEY and CDR2 SVGAGI come from the germline V gene. Trimming pared 6 bases from V and 13 bases from J, leaving 25 bases between. This CDR3 is built from 16 residues. CDR3 sequence reads: CASSYLTDSQRYPLHF. The CDR3 nucleotides are TGTGCCAGCAGCTACCTTACAGACAGTCAACGATATCCCCTCCACTTT.

Points on this clone: A much larger clone sits a single nucleotide away, making a read error possible. The chain carries TRBV7-9 and TRBJ1-1, with D perhaps matching TRBD1 (5 bases). CDR1 is SEHNR and CDR2 is FQNEAQ in the germline V gene (reference sequence). The CDR3 has 13 residues. V was cut by 6 bases and J by 1 base, with 9 bases left in between. The CDR3 spells CASRSGQNTEAFF. The CDR3 DNA reads TGTGCCAGCAGATCTGGACAGAACACTGAAGCTTTCTTT.

This chain links TRBV5-1 with TRBJ1-3, with 7 bases that match TRBD1. Trimming cost V 4 bases and J 6 bases; bases outside gene matches: 10. The germline V gene has CDR1 SGHRS and CDR2 YFSETQ. The CDR3 sequence is 15 residues long. CDR3 loop: CASSLTGATENTIYF. CDR3 in DNA: TGCGCCAGCAGCCTTACAGGGGCAACGGAAAACACCATATATTTT. The entire variable domain, with the rest obtained from reference TRBV5-1 and TRBJ1-3, is as follows: KAGVTQTPRYLIKTRGQQVTLSCSPISGHRSVSWYQQTPGQGLQFLFEYFSETQRNKGNFPGRFSGRQFSNSRSEMNVSTLELGDSALYLCASSLTGATENTIYFGEGSWLTVV.

This clone was detected only once. V and J are TRBV7-2 and TRBJ1-5, with TRBD1 identical over 7 bases. Germline CDR1 and CDR2: SGHTA and FQGNSA. The junction had 8 bases not matched to a gene; V was cut back by 3 bases and J by 6 bases. The CDR3 has 15 residues. The CDR3: CASSLNDRDSQPQHF. Here the CDR3 DNA reads TGTGCCAGCAGCTTGAACGACAGGGACTCTCAGCCCCAGCATTTT.

The gene calls are TRBV28 and TRBJ2-5, with D possibly being TRBD2 (6 bases). V lost 7 bases and J 5 bases, leaving 8 bases between the germline ends. CDR1 MDHEN and CDR2 SYDVKM come from the germline V gene. The CDR3 is made up of 11 amino acids. CDR3 residues: CASTLAETQYF. The CDR3 DNA reads TGTGCCAGCACCCTAGCGGAGACCCAGTACTTC.

The rearrangement joins TRBV19 to TRBJ2-7, with TRBD2 matching 7 bases. CDR1 LNHDA and CDR2 SQIVND come from the germline V gene (reference sequence). This CDR3 is built from 14 residues. Unmatched junction bases numbered 10, after V lost 5 bases and J lost 6 bases. The CDR3 protein is CASSQLASSPEQYF. As DNA, the CDR3 is TGTGCCAGTAGTCAACTAGCGTCTAGTCCCGAGCAGTACTTC.

The chain links TRBV7-9 to TRBJ2-7; D is uncertain. Trimming took 7 bases from V and 5 from J, leaving 9 bases between them. Germline-derived CDR1 and CDR2 are SEHNR and FQNEAQ (reference sequence). The CDR3 consists of 11 residues. Written as DNA, the CDR3 is TGTGCCAGCACCCTCATTGACGAGCAGTACTTC. Its protein is CASTLIDEQYF.

V gene TRBV5-4 combines with J gene TRBJ1-1; TRBD1 matches at 7 bases. The CDR3 spans 16 residues. Germline V gene lookup returns CDR1 SGHNT and CDR2 YYREEE (reference sequence). Trimming cost V 0 bases and J 0 bases; bases outside gene matches: 5. In DNA, the CDR3 is TGTGCCAGCAGCTTGGTTCCCAGGGGGGTGAACACTGAAGCTTTCTTT. This encodes CASSLVPRGVNTEAFF.

V gene TRBV7-2 combines with J gene TRBJ1-3; the D gene is possibly TRBD1 (5 bases). CDR1 is SGHTA, CDR2 FQGNSA, per germline. This CDR3 is 17 amino acids long. Trimming took 1 base from V and 1 from J, leaving 14 bases between them. CDR3 region: CASSLDAGIFSGNTIYF. DNA of the CDR3: TGTGCCAGCAGCTTAGACGCAGGGATCTTTTCTGGAAACACCATATATTTT. The complete variable domain, with remaining parts taken from reference TRBV7-2 and TRBJ1-3, reads GAGVSQSPSNKVTEKGKDVELRCDPISGHTALYWYRQSLGQGLEFLIYFQGNSAPDKSGLPSDRFSAERTGGSVSTLTIQRTQQEDSAVYLCASSLDAGIFSGNTIYFGEGSWLTVV.

This clone appeared a single time. This rearrangement joins TRBV30 to TRBJ2-7; no clear D. V was cut by 0 bases and J by 0 bases, with 9 bases left in between. Germline V gene data show CDR1 as GTSNPN and CDR2 as SVGIG (reference sequence). This CDR3 spans 14 amino acids. CDR3 coding DNA: TGTGCCTGGAGTGTAACCCCGCCCTCCTACGAGCAGTACTTC. It is translated as CAWSVTPPSYEQYF.

The CDR3 nucleotides read TGTGCCAGCAGCTTAATCGGGGCAACCTACAATGAGCAGTTCTTC. This translates into CASSLIGATYNEQFF. The chain uses TRBV7-3 and TRBJ2-1, with D tentatively TRBD1 or TRBD2 (5 bases each). The CDR3 sequence is 15 residues long. Trimming removed 1 base from V and 2 bases from J, with 9 bases in between. The V gene's germline CDR1 is SGHTA and CDR2 FQGTGA.

Here the CDR3 DNA reads TGTGCCAGCAGTCCGGGAGTCAACAATGAGCAGTTCTTC. It encodes CASSPGVNNEQFF. The chain is built from TRBV6-9 and TRBJ2-1; D is perhaps TRBD2 (6 bases). In germline, CDR1 is MNHGY, CDR2 SVAAGI. The V end lost 5 bases, the J end lost 5 bases, and 10 bases lay between the germline ends. CDR3 length: 13 amino acids.

The chain couples TRBV6-2 or TRBV6-3 to TRBJ2-7; weak D call: TRBD2 (6 bases). The ends were cut back, 2 bases at V and 4 bases at J, with 15 bases in the middle. Looked up from germline, CDR1 is MNHEY and CDR2 is SVGEGT. This CDR3 region has 15 residues. The CDR3 DNA is TGTGCCAGCAGTTACGGGCTACTAGCCAATTACGAGCAGTACTTC. Encoded protein: CASSYGLLANYEQYF.

The chain uses TRBV6-5 and TRBJ2-1, with 11 positions matching TRBD2. The CDR3 runs 15 residues. Germline loops: CDR1 MNHEY, CDR2 SVGAGI. The V gene end was trimmed by 4 bases and the J gene end by 5 bases; junction bases not matched to a gene: 4. CDR3 sequence: CASSLTSGANNEQFF. In DNA form, the CDR3 reads TGTGCCAGCAGTTTGACTAGCGGGGCTAACAATGAGCAGTTCTTC.

The chain has TRBV30 and TRBJ1-2, with D perhaps matching TRBD1 (6 bases). CDR1 is GTSNPN and CDR2 is SVGIG in the germline V gene (reference sequence). The CDR3 extends over 14 amino acids. V gave up 4 bases and J gave up 0 bases, with 12 bases separating them. This CDR3 is CAWTDPGANYGYTF. The CDR3 DNA reads as TGTGCCTGGACGGATCCAGGGGCTAACTATGGCTACACCTTC.

V and J are TRBV18 and TRBJ1-6; possibly TRBD1 for D (5 bases). CDR1 is KGHSH, CDR2 LQKENI, per germline. The CDR3 sequence is 15 residues long. Trimming took 0 bases from V and 4 from J, leaving 7 bases between them. The chain's CDR3 is CASSPPGLYNSPLHF. Written as DNA, the CDR3 is TGTGCCAGCTCACCACCGGGGCTTTATAATTCACCCCTCCACTTT.

This clone was counted a few times. The rearrangement joins TRBV6-5 to TRBJ2-2, with D maybe TRBD1 (6 bases). Germline CDR1 MNHEY, CDR2 SVGAGI. The CDR3 contains 15 residues. V was cut by 6 bases and J by 2 bases, with 13 bases left in between. The CDR3: CASSKGQENTGELFF. Here the CDR3 DNA reads TGTGCCAGCAGCAAGGGACAAGAAAACACCGGGGAGCTGTTTTTT.